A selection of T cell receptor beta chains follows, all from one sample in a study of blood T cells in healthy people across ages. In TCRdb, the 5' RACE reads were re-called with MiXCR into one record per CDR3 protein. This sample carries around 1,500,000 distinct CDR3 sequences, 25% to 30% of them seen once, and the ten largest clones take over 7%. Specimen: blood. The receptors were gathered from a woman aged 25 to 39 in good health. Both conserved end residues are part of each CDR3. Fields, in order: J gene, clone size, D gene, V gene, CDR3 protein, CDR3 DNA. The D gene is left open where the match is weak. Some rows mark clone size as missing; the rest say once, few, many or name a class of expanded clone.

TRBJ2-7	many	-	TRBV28	CASSTPASEQYF	TGTGCCAGCAGTACGCCAGCGAGCGAGCAGTACTTC
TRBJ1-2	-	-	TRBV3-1	CATRDTTNYGYTF	TGTGCCACCCGGGACACAACTAACTATGGCTACACCTTC
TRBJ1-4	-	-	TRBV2	CASSDVAGGNEKLFF	TGTGCCAGCAGTGACGTAGCAGGCGGGAATGAAAAACTGTTTTTT
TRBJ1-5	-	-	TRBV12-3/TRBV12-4	CASSFLLSNQPQHF	TGTGCCAGCAGTTTCCTGTTAAGCAATCAGCCCCAGCATTTT
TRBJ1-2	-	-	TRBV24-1	CATSDSEGGGYTF	TGTGCCACCAGTGATTCGGAGGGCGGAGGCTACACCTTC
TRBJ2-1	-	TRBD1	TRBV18	CASSNHPGQTYNEQFF	TGTGCCAGCTCAAACCACCCGGGACAGACTTACAATGAGCAGTTCTTC
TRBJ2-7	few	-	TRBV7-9	CASSFLPSEGSGDEQYF	TGTGCCAGCAGCTTTCTTCCCTCTGAGGGATCGGGGGACGAGCAGTACTTC
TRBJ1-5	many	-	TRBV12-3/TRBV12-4	CASSLREPPQHF	TGTGCCAGCAGTTTACGGGAGCCGCCCCAGCATTTT
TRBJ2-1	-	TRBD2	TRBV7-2	CAGSLGLAGYNEQFF	TGTGCCGGCAGCTTAGGACTAGCGGGTTACAATGAGCAGTTCTTC
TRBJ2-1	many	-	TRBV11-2	CASTGQLSYNEQFF	TGTGCCAGCACCGGACAGCTCTCCTACAATGAGCAGTTCTTC
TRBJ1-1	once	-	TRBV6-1	CASSRAVTEAFF	TGTGCCAGCAGCAGAGCGGTCACTGAAGCTTTCTTT
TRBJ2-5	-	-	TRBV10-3	CAISAPGETQYF	TGTGCCATCAGTGCTCCCGGGGAGACCCAGTACTTC